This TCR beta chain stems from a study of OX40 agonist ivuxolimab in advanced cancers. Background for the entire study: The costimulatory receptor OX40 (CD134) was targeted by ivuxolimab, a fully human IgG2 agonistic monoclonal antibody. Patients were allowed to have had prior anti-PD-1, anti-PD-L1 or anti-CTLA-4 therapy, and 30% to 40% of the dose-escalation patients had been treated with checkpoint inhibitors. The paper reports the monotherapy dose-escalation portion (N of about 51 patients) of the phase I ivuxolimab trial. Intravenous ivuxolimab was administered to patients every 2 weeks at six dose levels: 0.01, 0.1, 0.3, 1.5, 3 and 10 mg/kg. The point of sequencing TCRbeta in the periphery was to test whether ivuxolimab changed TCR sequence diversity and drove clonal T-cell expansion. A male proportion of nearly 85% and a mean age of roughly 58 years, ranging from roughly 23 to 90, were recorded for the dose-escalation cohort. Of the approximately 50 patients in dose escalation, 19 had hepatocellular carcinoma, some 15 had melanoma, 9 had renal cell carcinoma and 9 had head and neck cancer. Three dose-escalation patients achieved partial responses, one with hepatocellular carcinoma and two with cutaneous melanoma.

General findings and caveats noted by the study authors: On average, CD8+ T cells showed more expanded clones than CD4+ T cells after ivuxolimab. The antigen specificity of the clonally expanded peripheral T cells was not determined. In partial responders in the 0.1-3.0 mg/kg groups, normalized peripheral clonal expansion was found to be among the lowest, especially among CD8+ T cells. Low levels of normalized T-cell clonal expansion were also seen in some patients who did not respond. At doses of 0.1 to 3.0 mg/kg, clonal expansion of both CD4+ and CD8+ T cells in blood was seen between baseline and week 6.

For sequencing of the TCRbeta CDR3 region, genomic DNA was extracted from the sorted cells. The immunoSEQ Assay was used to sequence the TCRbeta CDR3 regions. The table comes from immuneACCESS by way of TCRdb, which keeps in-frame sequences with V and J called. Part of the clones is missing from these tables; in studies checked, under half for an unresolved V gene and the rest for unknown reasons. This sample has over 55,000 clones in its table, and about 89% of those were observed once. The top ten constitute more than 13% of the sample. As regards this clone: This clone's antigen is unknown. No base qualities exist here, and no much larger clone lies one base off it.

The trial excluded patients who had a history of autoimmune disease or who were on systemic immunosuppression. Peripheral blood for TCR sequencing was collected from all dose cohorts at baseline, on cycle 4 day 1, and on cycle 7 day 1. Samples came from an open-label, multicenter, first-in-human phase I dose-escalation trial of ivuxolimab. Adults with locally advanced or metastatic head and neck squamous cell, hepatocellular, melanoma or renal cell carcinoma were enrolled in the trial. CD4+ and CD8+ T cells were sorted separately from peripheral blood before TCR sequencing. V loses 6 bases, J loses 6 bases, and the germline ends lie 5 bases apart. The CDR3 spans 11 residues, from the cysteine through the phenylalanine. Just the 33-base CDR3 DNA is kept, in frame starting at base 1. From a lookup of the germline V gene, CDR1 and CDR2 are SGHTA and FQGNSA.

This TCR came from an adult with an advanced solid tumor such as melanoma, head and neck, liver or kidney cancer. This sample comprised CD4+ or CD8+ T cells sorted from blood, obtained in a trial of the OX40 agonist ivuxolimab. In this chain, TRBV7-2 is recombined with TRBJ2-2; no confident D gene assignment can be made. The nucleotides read TGTGCCAGCAGTGGGGCCGGGGAGCTGTTTTTT. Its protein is CASSGAGELFF.